The 18 T cell receptor beta chains reported below all come from one sample, sequenced in a study of OX40 agonist ivuxolimab in advanced cancers. Using immunoSEQ multiplex PCR, the repertoire was profiled, and TCRdb retains in-frame clones only, with some absent. The sample shows 50,000 to 65,000 clones, approximately 89% of them seen only once. Material: CD4+ or CD8+ T cells sorted from blood, obtained in a trial of the OX40 agonist ivuxolimab. The origin of the receptors is an adult with an advanced solid tumor such as melanoma, head and neck, liver or kidney cancer.

CDR3: CASSLGTGGSYEQYF. In DNA form, the CDR3 reads TGTGCCAGCAGTTTGGGGACAGGGGGTTCCTACGAGCAGTACTTC. This rearrangement joins TRBV28 to TRBJ2-7, with 11 bases fitting TRBD1. This CDR3 comprises 15 residues. Germline-derived CDR1 and CDR2 are MDHEN and SYDVKM. After removal of 3 bases from V and 1 base from J, the junction contained 2 bases not matched to a gene.

The CDR3 is CASSIVIYNEQFF. Written as DNA, the CDR3 is TGTGCCAGTAGTATTGTCATCTACAATGAGCAGTTCTTC. J is TRBJ2-1 and V is TRBV19; D remains unclear. This CDR3 comprises 13 residues. Looked up from germline, CDR1 is LNHDA and CDR2 is SQIVND (reference sequence). V dropped 3 bases and J dropped 3 bases, with 6 bases sitting between them.

The CDR3 loop reads CASRSEGRWSYNEQFF. The CDR3 coding sequence is TGTGCCAGTAGATCGGAGGGCAGATGGTCCTACAATGAGCAGTTCTTC. The chain uses TRBV19 and TRBJ2-1, with a tentative D call TRBD2 (6 bases). Germline CDR1 and CDR2: LNHDA and SQIVND (reference sequence). The CDR3 covers 16 residues. The V end lost 6 bases, the J end lost 1 base, and 16 bases lay between the germline ends.

This chain uses TRBV5-4 with TRBJ1-2; TRBD1 matches 8 bases. The germline CDR1 and CDR2 sequences are SGHNT and YYREEE (reference sequence). V trimming: 4 bases; J trimming: 4 bases; junction bases outside the gene matches: 6. This CDR3 is built from 14 residues. CDR3: CASSPGGLAYGYTF. The CDR3 coding sequence is TGTGCCAGCAGCCCAGGGGGCCTCGCCTATGGCTACACCTTC.

The chain combines TRBV19 with TRBJ2-1; 7 bases line up with TRBD1. The CDR3 consists of 15 residues. Germline values: CDR1 LNHDA, CDR2 SQIVND (reference sequence). V gave up 0 bases and J gave up 4 bases; unmatched junction bases: 3. For the CDR3, the DNA is TGTGCCAGTAGTATAGAATACAGGGGATACAATGAGCAGTTCTTC. Protein sequence: CASSIEYRGYNEQFF.

The chain recombines TRBV27 with TRBJ1-1, with a possible D match to TRBD1 (5 bases). The V end lost 0 bases, the J end lost 4 bases, and 9 bases lay between the germline ends. Germline CDR1 MNHEY, CDR2 SMNVEV (reference sequence). CDR3 size: 14 residues. The CDR3 DNA is TGTGCCAGCAGTTTATCCCAGGGCGGCACTGAAGCTTTCTTT. Its protein product is CASSLSQGGTEAFF.

The rearrangement uses TRBV7-6 and TRBJ2-5, with 8 bases fitting TRBD1. V dropped 1 base and J dropped 5; count of bases not matched to a gene: 9. The CDR3 covers 16 residues. The germline gives CDR1 SGHVS, CDR2 FNYEAQ. CDR3 sequence reads: CASSLVGRGLGETQYF. CDR3 sequence (DNA): TGTGCCAGCAGCTTAGTGGGCAGGGGGCTAGGGGAGACCCAGTACTTC. The complete variable domain, with remaining parts taken from reference TRBV7-6 and TRBJ2-5, reads GAGVSQSPRYKVTKRGQDVALRCDPISGHVSLYWYRQALGQGPEFLTYFNYEAQQDKSGLPNDRFSAERPEGSISTLTIQRTEQRDSAMYRCASSLVGRGLGETQYFGPGTRLLVL.

The V and J genes are TRBV29-1 and TRBJ1-1, with D hard to call. V lost 5 bases and J 2 bases, leaving 3 bases between the germline ends. The CDR3 runs 10 residues. CDR1 and CDR2 from the germline V gene are SQVTM and ANQGSEA. The CDR3 DNA reads TGCAGCGTTCTTAACACTGAAGCTTTCTTT. Translated, it gives CSVLNTEAFF.

This chain joins TRBV4-1 and TRBJ1-2; the D is unclear. Germline-derived CDR1 and CDR2 are MGHRA and YSYEKL. The V gene lost 4 bases and the J gene lost 1 base, with 13 bases spanning the gap. CDR3 size: 15 residues. The CDR3 DNA reads as TGCGCCAGCAGCCTAGGAGCAGAATTTAACTATGGCTACACCTTC. This sequence encodes CASSLGAEFNYGYTF.

The V call is TRBV7-3, the J call TRBJ2-3; TRBD1 matches at 7 bases. Germline CDR1 SGHTA, CDR2 FQGTGA. The CDR3 loop spans 15 amino acids. The trim removed 0 bases at V and 2 bases at J, leaving 2 bases unmatched. The CDR3 DNA is TGTGCCAGCAGCTTAACAGGGGGCTTCACAGATACGCAGTATTTT. As protein: CASSLTGGFTDTQYF.

V gene TRBV4-3 combines with J gene TRBJ2-6; D ambiguous. Between the trimmed V and J ends, which lost 0 bases and 0 bases, there was a span of 3 bases. Germline CDR1 reads LGHNA; CDR2 reads YSLEER. This CDR3 is 15 amino acids long. The CDR3 DNA is TGCGCCAGCAGCCAAGAGGGCTCTGGGGCCAACGTCCTGACTTTC. It codes for CASSQEGSGANVLTF.

The V and J genes are TRBV6-5 and TRBJ1-5; 10 bases align to TRBD1. The CDR3 extends over 16 amino acids. CDR1 and CDR2 (germline): MNHEY, SVGAGI. Trimming removed 2 bases from V and 2 bases from J; junction bases left unmatched: 3. Written as DNA, the CDR3 is TGTGCCAGCAGTTACCCCGACAGGGGGCGCAATCAGCCCCAGCATTTT. Residues: CASSYPDRGRNQPQHF.

There are a few counts of this clone. V usage is TRBV7-2 and J usage is TRBJ1-2; 9 bases map to TRBD1. Germline-derived CDR1 and CDR2 are SGHTA and FQGNSA. This CDR3 has 15 residues. V was clipped by 3 bases and J by 1 base; unmatched bases: 3. The CDR3 region is CASSFLTGGNYGYTF. As DNA, the CDR3 is TGTGCCAGCAGCTTTTTGACAGGGGGTAACTATGGCTACACCTTC.

This sequence joins TRBV19 and TRBJ1-3; D is unresolved. Germline V gene lookup returns CDR1 LNHDA and CDR2 SQIVND (reference sequence). Trimming removed 5 bases from V and 4 bases from J, with 9 bases in between. This CDR3 contains 13 residues. The CDR3 reads CASSLVSGNTIYF. Written as DNA, the CDR3 is TGTGCCAGTAGTCTTGTTTCCGGAAACACCATATATTTT.

This chain joins TRBV9 and TRBJ2-1; 7 nucleotides agree with TRBD2. Looked up from germline, CDR1 is SGDLS and CDR2 is YYNGEE. J lost 8 bases, V lost 3 bases, and 17 bases had no gene match. The CDR3 contains 17 residues. As DNA, the CDR3 is TGTGCCAGCAGCGGTACTAACGGGGGGAGCTCTATTTATGAGCAGTTCTTC. Protein product: CASSGTNGGSSIYEQFF.

This chain links TRBV4-1 with TRBJ2-4; D possibly corresponds to TRBD1 (5 bases). This CDR3 is 14 amino acids long. Trimming stripped 0 bases from V and 12 bases from J, with 15 bases between. Germline CDR1 MGHRA, CDR2 YSYEKL. CDR3 in DNA: TGCGCCAGCAGCCAAGACGGCAGGGATCGGGCTCAGTACTTC. It encodes CASSQDGRDRAQYF.

This CDR3 reads CASSVSGGRTGELFF. CDR3 in DNA: TGTGCCAGCAGCGTAAGCGGGGGACGCACCGGGGAGCTGTTTTTT. The chain links TRBV9 to TRBJ2-2; 8 bases line up with TRBD2. There are 15 residues in the CDR3. Trimming cost V 1 base and J 4 bases; bases outside gene matches: 3. Germline-derived CDR1 and CDR2 are SGDLS and YYNGEE.

V and J are TRBV7-9 and TRBJ1-1; D gene uncertain. In germline, CDR1 is SEHNR, CDR2 FQNEAQ (reference sequence). The CDR3 loop spans 12 amino acids. V was shortened by 1 base and J by 5 bases, with 5 bases between the two germline ends. The CDR3 sequence: CASSLEYTEAFF. DNA for the CDR3: TGTGCCAGCAGCTTAGAATATACTGAAGCTTTCTTT.